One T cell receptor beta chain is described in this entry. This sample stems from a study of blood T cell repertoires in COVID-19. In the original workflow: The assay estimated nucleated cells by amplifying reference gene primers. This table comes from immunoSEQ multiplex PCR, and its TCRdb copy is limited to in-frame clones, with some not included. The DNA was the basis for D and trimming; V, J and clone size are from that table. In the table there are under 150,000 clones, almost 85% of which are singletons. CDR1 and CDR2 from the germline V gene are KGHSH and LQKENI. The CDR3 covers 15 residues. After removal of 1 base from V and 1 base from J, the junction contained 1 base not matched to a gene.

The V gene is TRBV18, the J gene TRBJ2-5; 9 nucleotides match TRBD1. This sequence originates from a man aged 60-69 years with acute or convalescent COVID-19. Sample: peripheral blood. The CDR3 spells CASSPRDRVQETQYF. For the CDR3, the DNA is TGTGCCAGCTCACCACGGGACAGGGTCCAAGAGACCCAGTACTTC.